This passage covers 13 T cell receptor beta chains from one sample sequenced in a study of blood T cell repertoires in COVID-19. Here immunoSEQ multiplex PCR was the method, and the copy in TCRdb shows in-frame clones only, minus some. This table holds 150,000 to 200,000 clones, 87% found once. The material sequenced was PBMCs or T cells enriched from blood (not recorded which). The receptors come from a woman aged 25 to 39 who had recovered from COVID-19.

The chain carries TRBV13 and TRBJ1-1; 9 nucleotides line up with TRBD1. The length of the CDR3 is 16 residues. The germline CDR1 and CDR2 sequences are PRHDT and FYEKMQ (reference sequence). The V gene end was trimmed by 3 bases and the J gene end by 0 bases; junction bases not matched to a gene: 5. DNA of the CDR3: TGTGCCAGCAGCTTGCGGACAGGGGCCATGAACACTGAAGCTTTCTTT. It translates to CASSLRTGAMNTEAFF.

A note on this clone: Within the sample, other DNA sequences also encode this same CDR3. The chain combines TRBV11-3 with TRBJ2-7, with D perhaps TRBD2 (6 bases). The CDR3 has 13 amino acids. V shed 5 bases and J shed 4 bases, with 12 bases lying between them. In germline, CDR1 is SGHNT, CDR2 YENEEA. The CDR3, as DNA: TGTGCCAGCAGCCCGGGAGAGGGGTACGAGCAGTACTTC. It yields the protein CASSPGEGYEQYF.

CDR3 bases: TGTGCCAGCAGCTCAGGCTCGCACTATGGCTACACCTTC. Protein: CASSSGSHYGYTF. The rearrangement links TRBV5-6 to TRBJ1-2; D is ambiguous. This CDR3 has 13 amino acids. Trimming left V 3 bases short and J 3 bases short, with 9 bases between. Germline CDR1 reads SGHDT; CDR2 reads YYEEEE.

This sequence joins TRBV6-5 and TRBJ1-2; TRBD1 matches 8 bases. The trim removed 1 base at V and 7 bases at J, leaving 5 bases unmatched. The germline V gene encodes CDR1 MNHEY and CDR2 SVGAGI. The CDR3 runs to 14 residues. The CDR3 sequence: CASSYFRGRGGYTF. CDR3 in DNA: TGTGCCAGCAGTTACTTCAGGGGGCGCGGTGGCTACACCTTC.

The gene calls are TRBV6-5 and TRBJ2-7; D uncertain. CDR3 length: 14 amino acids. Germline CDR1 MNHEY, CDR2 SVGAGI. V shed 5 bases and J shed 4 bases, with 15 bases lying between them. For the CDR3, the DNA is TGTGCCAGCAGTCTCAGGCATTTTACGTACGAGCAGTACTTC. Protein sequence: CASSLRHFTYEQYF.

The chain couples TRBV5-1 to TRBJ1-4; D not resolved. V lost 4 bases and J 12 bases, leaving 19 bases between the germline ends. Germline V gene data show CDR1 as SGHRS and CDR2 as YFSETQ. The CDR3 contains 14 residues. CDR3 amino acids: CASSPLREVGELFF. The CDR3 region has the DNA TGCGCCAGCAGCCCACTGAGGGAAGTCGGGGAACTGTTTTTT.

The V call is TRBV11-1, the J call TRBJ2-3; 8 nucleotides agree with TRBD1. The CDR3 is 13 residues long. The J segment lost 1 base and the V segment lost 6 bases, leaving 0 bases of the junction unmatched. The germline V gene encodes CDR1 SGHAT and CDR2 FQDESV (reference sequence). The CDR3 loop reads CASRGQGTDTQYF. CDR3 nucleotide sequence: TGTGCCAGCAGGGGACAGGGCACAGATACGCAGTATTTT.

This chain links TRBV14 with TRBJ1-4; 7 bases line up with TRBD1. The CDR3 has 16 amino acids. V was clipped by 3 bases and J by 3 bases; unmatched bases: 7. CDR1 is SGHDN and CDR2 is FVKESK in the germline V gene. The CDR3 DNA is TGTGCCAGCAGCCAGCATCCGACAGGGCCTAATGAAAAACTGTTTTTT. This translates into CASSQHPTGPNEKLFF.

V usage is TRBV10-3 and J usage is TRBJ2-2; 9 bases agree with TRBD2. Per germline, CDR1 ENHRY and CDR2 SYGVKD. With V trimmed by 4 bases and J by 1 base, 1 base remained unmatched. The CDR3 contains 15 residues. As DNA, the CDR3 is TGTGCCATCAGTGCACTAGCGGGGAACACCGGGGAGCTGTTTTTT. This sequence encodes CAISALAGNTGELFF.

The rearrangement uses TRBV5-4 and TRBJ1-4, with D maybe TRBD1 (6 bases). Trimming pared 1 base from V and 4 bases from J, leaving 11 bases between. The CDR3 covers 15 residues. Looked up from germline, CDR1 is SGHNT and CDR2 is YYREEE (reference sequence). DNA of the CDR3: TGTGCCAGCAGCTTGTCCAGGGGCGATAATGAAAAACTGTTTTTT. It yields the protein CASSLSRGDNEKLFF.

The V call is TRBV19, the J call TRBJ1-5; D perhaps matches TRBD1 (5 bases). V lost 5 bases and J lost 5, with 10 bases in between. Germline V CDR1 and CDR2: LNHDA, SQIVND (reference sequence). The CDR3 has 13 residues. The CDR3 coding sequence is TGTGCCAGTAGTGAGACAGTGGATCAGCCCCAGCATTTT. This gives the protein CASSETVDQPQHF.

The rearrangement links TRBV25-1 to TRBJ1-2; the match to TRBD1 covers 10 bases. The CDR3 extends over 16 amino acids. The germline V gene encodes CDR1 MGHDK and CDR2 SYGVNS. The V and J ends lost 3 bases and 1 base, in that order; junction bases with no gene match: 5. CDR3 nucleotide sequence: TGTGCCAGCAGTGACGAGAGGGACAGGGGTAACTATGGCTACACCTTC. Translation: CASSDERDRGNYGYTF.

The chain combines TRBV29-1 with TRBJ1-1; D remains ambiguous. The CDR3 has 14 amino acids. CDR1 and CDR2 (germline): SQVTM, ANQGSEA. Trimming stripped 5 bases from V and 8 bases from J, with 21 bases between. DNA of the CDR3: TGCAGCGTTCAAGGTCGGGCGGCGAGGGTGGAAGCTTTCTTT. This sequence encodes CSVQGRAARVEAFF.